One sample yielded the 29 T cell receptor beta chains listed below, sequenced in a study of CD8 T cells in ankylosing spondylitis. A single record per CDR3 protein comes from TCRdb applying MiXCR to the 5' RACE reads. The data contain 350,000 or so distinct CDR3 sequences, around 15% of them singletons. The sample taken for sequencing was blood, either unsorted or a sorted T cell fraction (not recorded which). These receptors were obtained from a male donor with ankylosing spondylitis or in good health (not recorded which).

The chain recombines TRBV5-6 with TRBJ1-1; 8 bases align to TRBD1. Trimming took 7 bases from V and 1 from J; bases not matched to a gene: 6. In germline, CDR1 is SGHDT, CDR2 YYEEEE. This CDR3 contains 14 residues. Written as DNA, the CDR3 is TGTGCCAGCGGTTTAGGGACAGGGAACACTGAAGCTTTCTTT. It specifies CASGLGTGNTEAFF.

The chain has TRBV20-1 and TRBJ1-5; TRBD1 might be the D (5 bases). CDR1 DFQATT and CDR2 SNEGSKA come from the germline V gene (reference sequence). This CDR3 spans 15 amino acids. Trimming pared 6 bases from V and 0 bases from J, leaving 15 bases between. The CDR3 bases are TGCAGTGCCCGCGGAACTGGGGCTAGCAATCAGCCCCAGCATTTT. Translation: CSARGTGASNQPQHF.

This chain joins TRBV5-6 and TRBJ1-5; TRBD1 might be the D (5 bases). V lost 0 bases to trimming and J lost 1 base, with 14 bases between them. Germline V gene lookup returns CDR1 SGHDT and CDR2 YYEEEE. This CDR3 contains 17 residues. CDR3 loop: CASSLGGTAFSNQPQHF. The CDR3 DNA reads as TGTGCCAGCAGCTTGGGCGGGACGGCCTTCAGCAATCAGCCCCAGCATTTT.

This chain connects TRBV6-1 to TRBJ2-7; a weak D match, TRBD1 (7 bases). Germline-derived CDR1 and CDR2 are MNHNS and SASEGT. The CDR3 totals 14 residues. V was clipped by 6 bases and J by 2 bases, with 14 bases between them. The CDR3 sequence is CASSRRGEAYEQYF. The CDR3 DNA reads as TGTGCCAGCAGCCGCAGGGGGGAAGCCTACGAGCAGTACTTC.

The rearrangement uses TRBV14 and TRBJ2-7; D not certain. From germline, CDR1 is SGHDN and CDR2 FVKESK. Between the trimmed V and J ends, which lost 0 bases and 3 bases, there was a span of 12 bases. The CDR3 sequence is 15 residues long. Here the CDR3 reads CASSQDRSALYEQYF. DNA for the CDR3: TGTGCCAGCAGCCAAGATCGCTCGGCCCTCTACGAGCAGTACTTC.

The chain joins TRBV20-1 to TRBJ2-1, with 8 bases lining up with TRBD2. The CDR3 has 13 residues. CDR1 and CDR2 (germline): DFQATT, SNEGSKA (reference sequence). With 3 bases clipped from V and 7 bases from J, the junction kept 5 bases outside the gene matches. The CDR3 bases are TGCAGTGCTAGCAGGACTAGCTCTAATGAGCAGTTCTTC. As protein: CSASRTSSNEQFF.

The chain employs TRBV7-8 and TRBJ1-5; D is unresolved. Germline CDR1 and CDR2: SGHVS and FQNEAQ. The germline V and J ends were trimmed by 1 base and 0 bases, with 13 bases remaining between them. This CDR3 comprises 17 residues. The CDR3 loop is CASSLVNRPNSNQPQHF. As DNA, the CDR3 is TGTGCCAGCAGCTTAGTGAACAGACCCAATAGCAATCAGCCCCAGCATTTT. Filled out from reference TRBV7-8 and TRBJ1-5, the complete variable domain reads GAGVSQSPRYKVAKRGQDVALRCDPISGHVSLFWYQQALGQGPEFLTYFQNEAQLDKSGLPSDRFFAERPEGSVSTLKIQRTQQEDSAVYLCASSLVNRPNSNQPQHFGDGTRLSIL.

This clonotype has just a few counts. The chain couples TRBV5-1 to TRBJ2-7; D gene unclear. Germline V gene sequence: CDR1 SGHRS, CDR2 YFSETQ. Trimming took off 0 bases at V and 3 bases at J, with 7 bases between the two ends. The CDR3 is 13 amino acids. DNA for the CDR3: TGCGCCAGCAGCTTGGCCGCTGTCTACGAGCAGTACTTC. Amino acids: CASSLAAVYEQYF.

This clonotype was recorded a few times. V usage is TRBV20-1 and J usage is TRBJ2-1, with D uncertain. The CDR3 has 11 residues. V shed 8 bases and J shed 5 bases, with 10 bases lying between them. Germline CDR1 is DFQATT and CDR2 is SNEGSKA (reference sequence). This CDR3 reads CSYGPNNEQFF. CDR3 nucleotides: TGCAGTTATGGGCCAAACAATGAGCAGTTCTTC.

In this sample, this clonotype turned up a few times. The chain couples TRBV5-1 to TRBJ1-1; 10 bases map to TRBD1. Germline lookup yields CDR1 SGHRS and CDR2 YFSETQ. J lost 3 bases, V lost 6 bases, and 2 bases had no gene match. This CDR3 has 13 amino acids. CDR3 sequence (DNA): TGCGCCAGCACCGGACAGGGGGACACTGAAGCTTTCTTT. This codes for CASTGQGDTEAFF.

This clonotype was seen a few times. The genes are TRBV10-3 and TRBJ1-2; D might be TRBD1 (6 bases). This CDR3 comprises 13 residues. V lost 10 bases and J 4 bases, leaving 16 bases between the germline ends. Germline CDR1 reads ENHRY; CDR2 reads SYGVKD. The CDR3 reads CATALDSVYGYTF. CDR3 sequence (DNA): TGTGCCACCGCGTTGGACAGTGTCTATGGCTACACCTTC.

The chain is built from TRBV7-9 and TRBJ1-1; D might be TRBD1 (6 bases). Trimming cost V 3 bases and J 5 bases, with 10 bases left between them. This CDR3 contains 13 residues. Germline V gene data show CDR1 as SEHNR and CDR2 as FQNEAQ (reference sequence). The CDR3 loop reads CASSFYDRTEAFF. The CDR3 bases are TGTGCCAGCAGCTTTTACGACAGGACTGAAGCTTTCTTT.

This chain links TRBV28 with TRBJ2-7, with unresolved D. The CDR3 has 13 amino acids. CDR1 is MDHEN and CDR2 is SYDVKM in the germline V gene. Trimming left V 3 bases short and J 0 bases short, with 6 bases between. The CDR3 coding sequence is TGTGCCAGCAGTTTCGCAGACTCCTACGAGCAGTACTTC. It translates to CASSFADSYEQYF.

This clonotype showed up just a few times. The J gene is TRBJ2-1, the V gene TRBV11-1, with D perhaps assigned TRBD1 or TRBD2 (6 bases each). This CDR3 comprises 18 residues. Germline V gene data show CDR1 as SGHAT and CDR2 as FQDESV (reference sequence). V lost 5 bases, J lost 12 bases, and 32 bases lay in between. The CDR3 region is CASSPRYRGAKVLRGQFF. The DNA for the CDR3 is TGTGCCAGCAGCCCTCGATATAGGGGGGCAAAGGTCCTTCGCGGGCAGTTCTTC. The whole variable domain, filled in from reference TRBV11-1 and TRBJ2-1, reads EAEVAQSPRYKITEKSQAVAFWCDPISGHATLYWYRQILGQGPELLVQFQDESVVDDSQLPKDRFSAERLKGVDSTLKIQPAELGDSAMYLCASSPRYRGAKVLRGQFFGPGTRLTVL.

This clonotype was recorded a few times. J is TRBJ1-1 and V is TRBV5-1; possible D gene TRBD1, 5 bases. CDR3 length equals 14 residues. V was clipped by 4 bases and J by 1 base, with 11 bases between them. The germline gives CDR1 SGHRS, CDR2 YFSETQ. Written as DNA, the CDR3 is TGCGCCAGCAGCGCGGGACGGAAGAACACTGAAGCTTTCTTT. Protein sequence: CASSAGRKNTEAFF. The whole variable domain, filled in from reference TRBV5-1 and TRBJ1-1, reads KAGVTQTPRYLIKTRGQQVTLSCSPISGHRSVSWYQQTPGQGLQFLFEYFSETQRNKGNFPGRFSGRQFSNSRSEMNVSTLELGDSALYLCASSAGRKNTEAFFGQGTRLTVV.

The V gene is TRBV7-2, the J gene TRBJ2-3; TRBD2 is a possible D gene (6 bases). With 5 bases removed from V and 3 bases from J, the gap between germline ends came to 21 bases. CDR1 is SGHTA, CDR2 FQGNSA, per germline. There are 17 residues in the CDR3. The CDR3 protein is CASSTTVGREKTDTQYF. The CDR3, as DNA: TGTGCCAGCAGCACAACAGTAGGACGGGAGAAGACAGATACGCAGTATTTT. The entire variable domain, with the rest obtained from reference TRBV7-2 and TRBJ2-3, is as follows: GAGVSQSPSNKVTEKGKDVELRCDPISGHTALYWYRQSLGQGLEFLIYFQGNSAPDKSGLPSDRFSAERTGGSVSTLTIQRTQQEDSAVYLCASSTTVGREKTDTQYFGPGTRLTVL.

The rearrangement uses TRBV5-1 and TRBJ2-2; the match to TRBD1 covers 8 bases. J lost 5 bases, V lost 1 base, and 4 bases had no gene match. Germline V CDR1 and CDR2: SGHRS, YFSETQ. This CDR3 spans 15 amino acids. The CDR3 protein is CASSLSTGETGELFF. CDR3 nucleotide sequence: TGCGCCAGCAGCTTGTCGACAGGGGAAACCGGGGAGCTGTTTTTT.

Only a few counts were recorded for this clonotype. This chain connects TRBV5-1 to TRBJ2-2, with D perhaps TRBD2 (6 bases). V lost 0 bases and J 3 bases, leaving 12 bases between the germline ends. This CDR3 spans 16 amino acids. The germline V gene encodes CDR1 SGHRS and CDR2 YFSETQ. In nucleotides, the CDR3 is TGCGCCAGCAGCTTGGAACTAGCTATCCACACCGGGGAGCTGTTTTTT. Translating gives CASSLELAIHTGELFF.

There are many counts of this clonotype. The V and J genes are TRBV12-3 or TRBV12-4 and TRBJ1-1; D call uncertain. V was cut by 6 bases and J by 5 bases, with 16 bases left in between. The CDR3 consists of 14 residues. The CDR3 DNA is TGTGCCAGCAGCCCATTACGGTGGGAGACTGAAGCTTTCTTT. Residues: CASSPLRWETEAFF.

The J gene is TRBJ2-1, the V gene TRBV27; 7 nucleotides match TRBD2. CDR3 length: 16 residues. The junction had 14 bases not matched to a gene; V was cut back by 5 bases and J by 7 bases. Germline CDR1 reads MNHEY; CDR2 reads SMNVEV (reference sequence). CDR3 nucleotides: TGTGCCAGCAGTCCCCCTGGGAGCGGGGCTTCGAATGAGCAGTTCTTC. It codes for CASSPPGSGASNEQFF.

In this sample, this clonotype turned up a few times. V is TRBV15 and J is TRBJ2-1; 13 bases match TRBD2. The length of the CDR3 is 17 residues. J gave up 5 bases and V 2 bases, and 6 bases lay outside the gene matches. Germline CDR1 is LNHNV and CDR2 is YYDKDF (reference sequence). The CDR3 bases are TGTGCCACCAGCAGAAGGAGGACTAGCGGGGGCAACAATGAGCAGTTCTTC. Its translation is CATSRRRTSGGNNEQFF.

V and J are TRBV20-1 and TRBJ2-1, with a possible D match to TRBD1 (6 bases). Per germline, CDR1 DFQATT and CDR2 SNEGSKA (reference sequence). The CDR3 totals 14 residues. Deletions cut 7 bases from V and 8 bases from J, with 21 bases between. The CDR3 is CSVGGPGEGDEQFF. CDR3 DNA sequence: TGCAGTGTGGGTGGACCAGGGGAAGGGGATGAGCAGTTCTTC.

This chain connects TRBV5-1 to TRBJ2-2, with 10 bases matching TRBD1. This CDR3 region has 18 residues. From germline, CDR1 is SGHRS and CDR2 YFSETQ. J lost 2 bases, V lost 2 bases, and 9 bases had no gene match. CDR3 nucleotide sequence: TGCGCCAGCAGCTTATCCGGGACAGGGGCTTTCAACACCGGGGAGCTGTTTTTT. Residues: CASSLSGTGAFNTGELFF.

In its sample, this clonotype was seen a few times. For the CDR3, the DNA is TGCGCCAGCAGCTTGCTGCACCAGGGCATCGAGCAGTTCTTC. Translating gives CASSLLHQGIEQFF. This sequence joins TRBV5-1 and TRBJ2-1; a weak D match, TRBD1 (5 bases). Between the trimmed V and J ends, which lost 1 base and 10 bases, there was a span of 15 bases. The CDR3 spans 14 residues. The germline gives CDR1 SGHRS, CDR2 YFSETQ. Full variable domain (missing parts from reference TRBV5-1 and TRBJ2-1): KAGVTQTPRYLIKTRGQQVTLSCSPISGHRSVSWYQQTPGQGLQFLFEYFSETQRNKGNFPGRFSGRQFSNSRSEMNVSTLELGDSALYLCASSLLHQGIEQFFGPGTRLTVL.

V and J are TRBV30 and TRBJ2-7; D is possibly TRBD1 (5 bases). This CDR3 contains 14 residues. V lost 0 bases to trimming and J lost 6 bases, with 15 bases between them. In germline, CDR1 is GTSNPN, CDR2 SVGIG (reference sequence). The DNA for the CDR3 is TGTGCCTGGAGTGTATGGGCAGGGAAAGGCGAGCAGTACTTC. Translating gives CAWSVWAGKGEQYF.

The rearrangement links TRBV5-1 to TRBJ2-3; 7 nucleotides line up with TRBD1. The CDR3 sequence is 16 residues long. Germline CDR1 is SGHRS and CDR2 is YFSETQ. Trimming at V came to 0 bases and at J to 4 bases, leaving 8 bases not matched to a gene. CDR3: CASSLVLVRGSDTQYF. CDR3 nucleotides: TGCGCCAGCAGCTTGGTATTGGTCAGGGGGTCAGATACGCAGTATTTT.

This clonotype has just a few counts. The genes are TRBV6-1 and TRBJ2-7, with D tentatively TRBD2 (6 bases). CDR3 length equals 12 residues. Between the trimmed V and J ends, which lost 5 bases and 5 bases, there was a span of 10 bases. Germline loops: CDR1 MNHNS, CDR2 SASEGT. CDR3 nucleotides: TGTGCCAGCAGTCCTCGACTAGACGAGCAGTACTTC. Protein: CASSPRLDEQYF.

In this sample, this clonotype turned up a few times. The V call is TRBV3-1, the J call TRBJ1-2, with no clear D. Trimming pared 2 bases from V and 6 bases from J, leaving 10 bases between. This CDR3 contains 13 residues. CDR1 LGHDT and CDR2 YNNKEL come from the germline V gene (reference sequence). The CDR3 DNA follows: TGTGCCAGCAGCCAACGGGGTTCGGATGGCTACACCTTC. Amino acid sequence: CASSQRGSDGYTF.

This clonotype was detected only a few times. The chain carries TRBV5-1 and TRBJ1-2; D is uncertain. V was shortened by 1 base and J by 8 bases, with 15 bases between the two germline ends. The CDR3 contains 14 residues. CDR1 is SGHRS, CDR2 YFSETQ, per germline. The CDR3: CASSLNSQLGGYTF. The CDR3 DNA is TGCGCCAGCAGCTTGAACAGCCAATTGGGAGGCTACACCTTC.